Sequencing of this T cell receptor (beta chain) was carried out in a study of shared clonotypes between healthy human individuals. Comment on this clone: Its antigen is not identified.

Trimming removed 2 bases at V and 7 bases at J, with 6 bases between. The CDR3 spans 12 residues. Germline loops: CDR1 SEHNR, CDR2 FQNEAQ (reference sequence). Only CD45RO-negative cells positively selected for CCR7 counted as naive CD8 cells, so terminally differentiated effector memory CD45RA+ cells were excluded. Every contributor of samples was a Caucasian grown-up residing in Nashville, Tennessee. Study findings and constraints: A generally larger estimated richness was seen in naive subsets than in memory subsets.

The genomic DNA of each subset was split evenly across several immunoSEQ plates. Clones were read by immunoSEQ multiplex PCR, and TCRdb kept only the in-frame ones, dropping some. Counted here are some 2,000,000 clones, approximately 94% occurring once; the ten biggest clones make up about 1.1%. The chain is built from TRBV7-9 and TRBJ1-5, with D possibly matching TRBD1 (5 bases). The TCR sequence derives from a man between 18 and 35 years old in good health. The sample taken for sequencing was naive CD8+ T cells sorted from blood. The chain's CDR3 is CASSLWGQPQHF. The CDR3 DNA reads as TGTGCCAGCAGCTTATGGGGCCAGCCCCAGCATTTT. Full variable domain (rest looked up from reference TRBV7-9 and TRBJ1-5): DTGVSQNPRHKITKRGQNVTFRCDPISEHNRLYWYRQTLGQGPEFLTYFQNEAQLEKSRLLSDRFSAERPKGSFSTLEIQRTEQGDSAMYLCASSLWGQPQHFGDGTRLSIL.